Detailed here is one T cell receptor beta chain. This receptor's antigen is unknown. No base quality information exists; no much larger clone differs at one position. This entry belongs to a study of CD8 T cells in seronegative destructive rheumatoid arthritis (TCRdb year 2020). As for the study more broadly: At the time of sampling, seven of the eight CND-RA patients were on biological drugs. Peripheral CD8+ TCRbeta repertoires were compared between CCP-negative destructive rheumatoid arthritis (CND-RA) patients and newly diagnosed seropositive RA, seronegative RA and healthy controls. The seropositive RA, seronegative RA and healthy control comparison cohorts were obtained from an earlier published TCRbeta dataset rather than being newly sequenced.

Genomic DNA from CD8+ cells was used for TCRbeta sequencing according to the manufacturer's instructions. A genomics technology centre in Finland performed the TCRbeta sequencing with the immunoSEQ assay. For the original study's pipeline: Clonotype tables from the immunoSEQ preprocessing pipeline were converted to VDJtools format, and non-productive clonotypes were removed. Samples with fewer than 10,000 reads were excluded, the remaining samples were subsampled to 10,000 reads, and most of the eight CND-RA samples were retained. Using the VDJtools CalcDiversityStats function on data subsampled to 10,000 reads, the Shannon-Wiener, Simpson and clonality indices were calculated. To infer antigen specificity, non-singleton TCRbeta clonotypes were hard-matched against VDJdb, meaning no mismatches were allowed. CDR3 sequences that differed by one amino acid (Hamming distance 1) were grouped together into clusters with potentially shared antigen targets. Public clonotypes were tested for group enrichment with one-sided Fisher's exact tests after resampling groups to six samples, repeated ten times. TCRdb mirrors the immuneACCESS table, restricted to in-frame sequences. Some clones are absent from its copies; in checked studies, under half trace to an unresolved V gene, and the reason for the others is unknown. That table furnishes V, J and clone size, whereas the DNA furnished D and trimming. The sample has approximately 4,100 clones on record, approximately 78% of them singletons. The top ten clones comprise roughly a third of the sample.

What the authors observed across the whole study: After adjustment for age, less diverse and more clonal CD8+ TCRbeta repertoires appeared to be present in CND-RA patients than in other RA subtypes. Across the 100,000 to 150,000 clonotypes tested, no public clonotype enrichment remained significant after Benjamini-Hochberg correction. Compared with controls and other RA subtypes, CND-RA repertoires contained more CMV-reactive and fewer influenza A-reactive CD8+ TCRbeta sequences. Because no diagnostic samples were available, the TCR repertoire differences may partly reflect poor disease control over the years rather than being present at onset. The small size of the CND-RA cohort was acknowledged as a study limitation. A distinct set of enriched public clonotypes appeared to be carried by CND-RA patients, and this finding was interpreted by the authors as support for a separate disease subset.

Relative to germline, V is 7 bases shorter and J is 0 bases shorter, with 17 bases between their ends. CDR1 and CDR2 were assigned from the germline V gene as SNHLY and FYNNEI. The CDR3 starts with the cysteine, ends with the phenylalanine, and has 16 residues. Only the CDR3 DNA is retained, 48 bases long and in frame from the first base. A negative result on the clinical CCP2 antibody test was shown by CND-RA patients, and progression of joint destruction was observed despite active therapy. Every CND-RA patient showed typical joint destruction in the wrists and ankles and had failed conventional anti-rheumatic therapy. CND-RA patients were sampled after long disease histories, spanning decades in several cases, rather than at diagnosis. About 50 millilitres of EDTA-anticoagulated peripheral blood were drawn from each patient. Ficoll-Paque PLUS density gradient separation was used to isolate peripheral blood mononuclear cells. Using AutoMACS magnetic bead positive selection, CD8+ cells were isolated from either fresh or cryopreserved PBMCs, and flow cytometry was used to check purity. Nucleospin Tissue or Tissue XS kits were used to extract genomic DNA, which was then quantified on a Qubit 2.0 fluorometer.

The sequencing input was CD8+ T cells from blood. The TCR comes from a woman aged 50-75 years with seronegative destructive rheumatoid arthritis. The chain employs TRBV2 and TRBJ2-3, with a tentative D gene TRBD2 over 6 matching bases. The nucleotides are TGTGCCAGCAAGGCGGGGATACAACCTAGCACAGATACGCAGTATTTT. It encodes CASKAGIQPSTDTQYF. With all but the CDR3 taken from the reference TRBV2 and TRBJ2-3 genes, the full variable domain is: EPEVTQTPSHQVTQMGQEVILRCVPISNHLYFYWYRQILGQKVEFLVSFYNNEISEKSEIFDDQFSVERPDGSNFTLKIRSTKLEDSAMYFCASKAGIQPSTDTQYFGPGTRLTVL.